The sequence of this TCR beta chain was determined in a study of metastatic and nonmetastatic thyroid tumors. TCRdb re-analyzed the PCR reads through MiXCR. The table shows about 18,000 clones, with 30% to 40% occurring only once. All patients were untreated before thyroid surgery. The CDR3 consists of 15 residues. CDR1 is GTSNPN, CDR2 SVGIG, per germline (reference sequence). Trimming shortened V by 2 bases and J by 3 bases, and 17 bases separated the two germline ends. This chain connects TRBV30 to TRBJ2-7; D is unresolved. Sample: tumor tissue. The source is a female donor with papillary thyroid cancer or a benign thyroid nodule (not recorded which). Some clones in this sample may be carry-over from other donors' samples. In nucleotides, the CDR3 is TGTGCCTGGAGTACGCGGACGAATAAGGGCTACGAGCAGTACTTC. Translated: CAWSTRTNKGYEQYF.